The rows below give T cell receptor beta chains drawn from one sample of a study of OX40 agonist ivuxolimab in advanced cancers. Using immunoSEQ multiplex PCR, the repertoire was profiled, and TCRdb retains in-frame clones only, with some absent. The repertoire holds 55,000 to 80,000 clones, with 86% as singletons. Sequencing used CD4+ or CD8+ T cells sorted from blood, obtained in a trial of the OX40 agonist ivuxolimab. The receptors stem from an adult with an advanced solid tumor such as melanoma, head and neck, liver or kidney cancer. The CDR3 runs from the conserved cysteine through the conserved F or W. Fields, in order: D gene, J gene, clone size, V gene, CDR3 protein, CDR3 DNA. The D gene is left open where the match is weak. Size is stated for part of the rows, as once, few or many counts, or as a class when the clone is expanded.

TRBD2	TRBJ2-5	few	TRBV6-1	CASSVGGSGRVQETQYF	TGTGCCAGCAGTGTCGGGGGTAGCGGGCGAGTACAAGAGACCCAGTACTTC
.	TRBJ2-3	.	TRBV7-3	CASSLRGETDTQYF	TGTGCCAGCAGCTTAAGGGGGGAGACAGATACGCAGTATTTT
.	TRBJ2-2	few	TRBV7-6	CASSPGVPGRELFF	TGTGCCAGCAGCCCAGGGGTTCCGGGTCGGGAGCTGTTTTTT
.	TRBJ2-3	.	TRBV6-1	CASSVGGAPLIYSSTDTQYF	TGTGCCAGCAGTGTTGGGGGGGCCCCCCTTATCTATTCTAGCACAGATACGCAGTATTTT
.	TRBJ2-2	.	TRBV9	CASSVDVTGELFF	TGTGCCAGCAGCGTAGATGTCACCGGGGAGCTGTTTTTT
.	TRBJ1-2	.	TRBV29-1	CSGSAQEGYGYTF	TGCAGCGGAAGCGCGCAGGAGGGCTATGGCTACACCTTC
.	TRBJ1-4	.	TRBV5-8	CASSRLEPIWGQGDEKLFF	TGTGCCAGCAGCCGACTCGAACCGATTTGGGGCCAGGGCGACGAAAAACTGTTTTTT
.	TRBJ2-3	.	TRBV27	CASSLFVGNTDTQYF	TGTGCCAGCAGTTTATTCGTGGGAAACACAGATACGCAGTATTTT
.	TRBJ2-4	.	TRBV5-6	CASSLYGGVDKNIQYF	TGTGCCAGCAGCTTGTATGGGGGCGTAGATAAAAACATTCAGTACTTC
.	TRBJ1-1	.	TRBV6-5	CASGRHRAEAFF	TGTGCCAGCGGGCGACACAGGGCTGAAGCTTTCTTT
TRBD1	TRBJ2-6	.	TRBV2	CASKEGAFSGANVLTF	TGTGCCAGCAAAGAGGGGGCCTTCTCTGGGGCCAACGTCCTGACTTTC
.	TRBJ1-2	.	TRBV30	CAWSVLPQVGYTF	TGTGCCTGGAGTGTACTTCCCCAGGTTGGCTACACCTTC
TRBD1	TRBJ1-2	.	TRBV19	CASSKGTGGLGYTF	TGTGCCAGTAGTAAAGGGACAGGGGGCCTCGGCTACACCTTC
TRBD1	TRBJ2-7	.	TRBV4-2	CASSLEDRDNEQYF	TGTGCCAGCAGCCTGGAGGACAGGGACAACGAGCAGTACTTC
.	TRBJ2-3	.	TRBV5-6	CASSLTDTQYF	TGTGCCAGCAGCTTAACAGATACGCAGTATTTT
TRBD1	TRBJ2-2	.	TRBV6-6	CASSRQGNGELFF	TGTGCCAGCAGTCGACAGGGGAACGGGGAGCTGTTTTTT
.	TRBJ1-3	.	TRBV28	CASSLRGNTIYF	TGTGCCAGCAGTCTAAGGGGGAACACCATATATTTT
.	TRBJ2-7	.	TRBV5-4	CASSPDPGLINEQYF	TGTGCCAGCAGCCCCGACCCGGGACTTATAAACGAGCAGTACTTC
TRBD2	TRBJ2-2	once	TRBV10-1	CASVVASGARNTGELFF	TGCGCCAGCGTCGTGGCTAGCGGGGCTAGGAACACCGGGGAGCTGTTTTTT
TRBD1	TRBJ2-3	once	TRBV9	CASSPRQGADTQYF	TGTGCCAGCAGCCCACGACAGGGGGCAGATACGCAGTATTTT
.	TRBJ2-1	.	TRBV5-4	CASSFGGGLYNEQFF	TGTGCCAGCAGCTTTGGGGGGGGCCTGTACAATGAGCAGTTCTTC
.	TRBJ2-5	.	TRBV4-1	CASSQETGSATQYF	TGCGCCAGCAGCCAAGAAACAGGCTCGGCGACCCAGTACTTC
.	TRBJ1-6	.	TRBV5-1	CASSLAWGMDSPLHF	TGCGCCAGCAGCTTGGCATGGGGGATGGATTCACCCCTCCACTTT
.	TRBJ2-3	.	TRBV11-1	CASSFTDTQYF	TGTGCCAGCAGCTTCACAGATACGCAGTATTTT
TRBD2	TRBJ2-3	.	TRBV6-1	CASIAGLITDTQYF	TGTGCCAGCATTGCGGGACTAATCACAGATACGCAGTATTTT
TRBD1	TRBJ1-5	.	TRBV18	CASSPGQTYQPQHF	TGTGCCAGCTCACCGGGACAGACCTATCAGCCCCAGCATTTT
TRBD1	TRBJ1-1	once	TRBV5-1	CASSLRTGDTEAFF	TGCGCCAGCAGCTTGAGGACAGGGGACACTGAAGCTTTCTTT
TRBD1	TRBJ1-6	.	TRBV6-6	CASSDVQGRHSPLHF	TGTGCCAGCAGTGACGTACAGGGGCGTCATTCACCCCTCCACTTT
.	TRBJ1-2	few	TRBV18	CASSPRESRRQVDGYTF	TGTGCCAGCTCACCACGGGAATCCAGACGGCAGGTGGATGGCTACACCTTC
.	TRBJ2-5	.	TRBV7-2	CASSFRSTRQETQYF	TGTGCCAGCAGCTTTCGGTCGACCCGCCAAGAGACCCAGTACTTC
.	TRBJ2-7	few	TRBV2	CASSVYVSYEQYF	TGTGCCAGCAGTGTCTACGTCTCCTACGAGCAGTACTTC
TRBD1	TRBJ1-1	.	TRBV7-2	CASSFLRQGKTEAFF	TGTGCCAGCAGCTTCCTCCGACAGGGGAAGACTGAAGCTTTCTTT
TRBD2	TRBJ2-7	.	TRBV10-3	CAIMTHSGRSPYEQYF	TGTGCCATCATGACCCACAGCGGGAGAAGCCCCTACGAGCAGTACTTC
.	TRBJ2-5	once	TRBV5-6	CASSKGAGTQYF	TGTGCCAGCAGTAAAGGGGCTGGGACCCAGTACTTC
.	TRBJ2-5	.	TRBV5-8	CASSLLGGGSKETQYF	TGTGCCAGCAGCTTATTAGGAGGGGGCTCAAAAGAGACCCAGTACTTC
TRBD2	TRBJ2-5	.	TRBV6-5	CASSNSILARVETQYF	TGTGCCAGCAGTAACTCGATACTAGCGAGGGTGGAGACCCAGTACTTC
.	TRBJ1-1	.	TRBV11-2	CASSLPLDTEAFF	TGTGCCAGCAGCTTACCGTTGGACACTGAAGCTTTCTTT
.	TRBJ2-7	.	TRBV27	CASSSQTGTPREQYF	TGTGCCAGCAGTTCCCAGACCGGGACCCCTCGGGAGCAGTACTTC
.	TRBJ2-4	.	TRBV6-1	CASSEKLAKNIQYF	TGTGCCAGCAGTGAAAAACTAGCCAAAAACATTCAGTACTTC
.	TRBJ1-1	.	TRBV7-2	CASSLWGVSDEAFF	TGTGCCAGCAGCTTATGGGGGGTGTCCGATGAAGCTTTCTTT
.	TRBJ2-1	.	TRBV18	CASSPRLGYEQFF	TGTGCCAGCTCACCACGGTTAGGATATGAGCAGTTCTTC
.	TRBJ2-2	.	TRBV7-2	CASTRETGELFF	TGTGCCAGCACACGGGAGACCGGGGAGCTGTTTTTT
.	TRBJ2-3	few	TRBV14	CASRKQVTDTQYF	TGTGCCAGCAGGAAACAGGTCACAGATACGCAGTATTTT
.	TRBJ2-2	.	TRBV2	CASRKRGELFF	TGTGCCAGCAGAAAGAGGGGGGAGCTGTTTTTT
.	TRBJ1-1	.	TRBV5-4	CASSHFITETEAFF	TGTGCCAGCAGCCACTTCATCACAGAAACTGAAGCTTTCTTT
TRBD1	TRBJ2-3	.	TRBV28	CASSLWQGAADTQYF	TGTGCCAGCAGTTTGTGGCAGGGGGCCGCAGATACGCAGTATTTT
.	TRBJ2-1	few	TRBV19	CASSIDPSRQFF	TGTGCCAGTAGTATAGATCCTAGCCGGCAGTTCTTC
.	TRBJ2-2	once	TRBV7-9	CASSLGRTGELFF	TGTGCCAGCAGCTTAGGGAGAACCGGGGAGCTGTTTTTT
.	TRBJ1-3	.	TRBV6-5	CASSYSSGSGNTIYF	TGTGCCAGCAGTTACTCGTCGGGCTCTGGAAACACCATATATTTT